This T cell receptor (beta chain) was documented in a study of T cell responses to AZD1222 COVID-19 vaccine. Findings and caveats of the study: Repertoire sampling was restricted to post-peak T cell response timepoints.

In the case of this clone: As yet, its antigen is unknown.

V was pared by 1 base and J by 0 bases, with 10 bases between. The germline gives CDR1 LGHNA, CDR2 YNFKEQ. The CDR3 loop spans 17 amino acids. The method was immunoSEQ multiplex PCR; TCRdb's version includes in-frame clones alone and lacks a portion of them. The repertoire consists of 150,000 to 200,000 clones, with around 92% occurring once and the leading ten covering 1% to 1.5%. This clonotype originated in an adult who received the AZD1222 COVID-19 vaccine. The V call is TRBV4-2, the J call TRBJ1-6, with D perhaps TRBD1 (6 bases). Material: peripheral blood, obtained 28 days after the second AZD1222 dose. CDR3 sequence: CASSQGTGSSYNSPLHF. CDR3 nucleotides: TGTGCCAGCAGCCAAGGAACAGGGAGCTCCTATAATTCACCCCTCCACTTT.